This TCR beta chain was documented in a study of T-cell reconstitution after alpha-beta-depleted transplantation in children. Researchers prepared the TCRbeta library using unique molecular identifiers, the study reports. Using its own MiXCR run on the PCR reads, TCRdb lists one record per CDR3 protein. This table holds around 240,000 distinct CDR3 sequences, 9.7% found once. The table lists this clonotype with many counts. CDR1 and CDR2 from the germline V gene are MNHEY and SVGAGI. CDR3 length: 15 amino acids. Trimming cost V 6 bases and J 4 bases, with 16 bases left between them. The rearrangement links TRBV6-5 to TRBJ1-3; D not resolved. Sample: PBMCs from the stem cell graft donor, taken from the stem cell graft. The source is a human donor who donated a stem cell graft to a child with SCID. Written as DNA, the CDR3 is TGTGCCAGCAGATCCCCCGGCCCTGGGGGAAACACCATATATTTT. Amino acid sequence: CASRSPGPGGNTIYF.